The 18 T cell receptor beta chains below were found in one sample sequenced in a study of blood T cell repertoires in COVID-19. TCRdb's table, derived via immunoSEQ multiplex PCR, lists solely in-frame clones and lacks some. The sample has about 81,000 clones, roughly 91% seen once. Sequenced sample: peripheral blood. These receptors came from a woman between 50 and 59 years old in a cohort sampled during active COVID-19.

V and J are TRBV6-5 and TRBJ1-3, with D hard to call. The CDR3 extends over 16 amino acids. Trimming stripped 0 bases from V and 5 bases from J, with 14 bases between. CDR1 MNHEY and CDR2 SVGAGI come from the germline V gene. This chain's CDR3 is CASSYSTEASRNTIYF. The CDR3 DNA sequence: TGTGCCAGCAGTTACTCGACGGAGGCTAGTAGAAACACCATATATTTT.

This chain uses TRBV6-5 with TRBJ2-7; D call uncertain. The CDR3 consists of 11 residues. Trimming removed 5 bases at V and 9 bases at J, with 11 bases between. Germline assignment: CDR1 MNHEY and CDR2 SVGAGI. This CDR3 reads CASSNLRRQYF. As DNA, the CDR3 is TGTGCCAGCAGTAATTTGCGGAGGCAGTACTTC.

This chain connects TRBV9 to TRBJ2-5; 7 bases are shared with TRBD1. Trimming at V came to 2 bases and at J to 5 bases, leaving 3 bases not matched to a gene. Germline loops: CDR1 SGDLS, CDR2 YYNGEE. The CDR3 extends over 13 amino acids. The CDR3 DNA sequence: TGTGCCAGCAGCGTGACAGGGTGGGAGACCCAGTACTTC. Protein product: CASSVTGWETQYF.

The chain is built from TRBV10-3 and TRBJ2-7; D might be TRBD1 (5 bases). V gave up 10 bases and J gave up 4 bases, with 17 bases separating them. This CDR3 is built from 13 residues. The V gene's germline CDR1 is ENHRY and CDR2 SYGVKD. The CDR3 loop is CATHGQATYEQYF. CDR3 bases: TGTGCCACCCACGGACAAGCAACATACGAGCAGTACTTC.

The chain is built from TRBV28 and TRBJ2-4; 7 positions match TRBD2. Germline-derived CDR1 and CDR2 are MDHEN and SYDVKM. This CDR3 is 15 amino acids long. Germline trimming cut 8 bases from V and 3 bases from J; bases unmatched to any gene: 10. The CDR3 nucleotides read TGTGCCAGCGGGGAGGGCCAGGTGGGCAAAAACATTCAGTACTTC. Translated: CASGEGQVGKNIQYF.

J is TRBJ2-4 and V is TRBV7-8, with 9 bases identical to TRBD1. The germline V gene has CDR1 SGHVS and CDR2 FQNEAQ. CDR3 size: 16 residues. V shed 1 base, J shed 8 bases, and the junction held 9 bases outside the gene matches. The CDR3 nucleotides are TGTGCCAGCAGCTTAGATTGGGGACAGGGTGTATACATTCAGTACTTC. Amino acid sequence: CASSLDWGQGVYIQYF.

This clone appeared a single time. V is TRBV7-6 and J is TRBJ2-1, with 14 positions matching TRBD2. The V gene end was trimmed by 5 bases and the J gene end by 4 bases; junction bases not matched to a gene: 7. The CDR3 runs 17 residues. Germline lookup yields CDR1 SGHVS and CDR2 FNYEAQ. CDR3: CASSPGTSGGVYNEQFF. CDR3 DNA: TGTGCCAGCAGCCCCGGGACTAGCGGGGGTGTTTACAATGAGCAGTTCTTC.

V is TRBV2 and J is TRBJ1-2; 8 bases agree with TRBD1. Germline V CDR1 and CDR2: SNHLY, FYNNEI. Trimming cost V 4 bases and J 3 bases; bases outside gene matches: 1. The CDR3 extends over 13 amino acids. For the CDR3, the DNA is TGTGCCAGCAGTGCAGGGGGCCACTATGGCTACACCTTC. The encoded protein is CASSAGGHYGYTF.

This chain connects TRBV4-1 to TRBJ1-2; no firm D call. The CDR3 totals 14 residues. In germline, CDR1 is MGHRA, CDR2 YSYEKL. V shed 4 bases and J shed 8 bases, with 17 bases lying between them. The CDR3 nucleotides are TGCGCCAGCAGCCCGGCCATTCCAGGCCCAGGCTACACCTTC. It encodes CASSPAIPGPGYTF.

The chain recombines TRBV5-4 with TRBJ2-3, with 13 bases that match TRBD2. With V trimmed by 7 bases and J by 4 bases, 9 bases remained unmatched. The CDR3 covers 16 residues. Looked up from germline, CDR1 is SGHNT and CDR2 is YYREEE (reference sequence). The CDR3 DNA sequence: TGTGCCAGCGGTACTACTAGCGGGAGGGAGTCAGATACGCAGTATTTT. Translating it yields CASGTTSGRESDTQYF.

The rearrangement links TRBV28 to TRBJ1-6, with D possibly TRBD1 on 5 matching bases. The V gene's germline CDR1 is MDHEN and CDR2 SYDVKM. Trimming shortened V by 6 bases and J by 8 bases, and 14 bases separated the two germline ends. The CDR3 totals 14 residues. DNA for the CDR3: TGTGCCAGCAGCCTAGGGGCCCTCTATTCACCCCTCCACTTT. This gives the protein CASSLGALYSPLHF. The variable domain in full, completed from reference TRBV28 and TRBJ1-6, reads DVKVTQSSRYLVKRTGEKVFLECVQDMDHENMFWYRQDPGLGLRLIYFSYDVKMKEKGDIPEGYSVSREKKERFSLILESASTNQTSMYLCASSLGALYSPLHFGNGTRLTVT.

The CDR3 here is CASSLLAGGSNEQFF. As DNA, the CDR3 is TGTGCCAGCAGCTTGCTAGCGGGAGGTTCAAATGAGCAGTTCTTC. The chain is built from TRBV7-3 and TRBJ2-1; the match to TRBD2 covers 11 bases. CDR1 is SGHTA and CDR2 is FQGTGA in the germline V gene. This CDR3 is built from 15 residues. V trimming: 3 bases; J trimming: 7 bases; junction bases outside the gene matches: 5.

CDR3 in amino acids: CASSARDRADMGTYEQYF. The DNA of the CDR3 is TGTGCCAGCAGCGCCCGGGACAGGGCTGACATGGGAACCTACGAGCAGTACTTC. The rearrangement joins TRBV9 to TRBJ2-7, with TRBD1 identical over 9 bases. V trimming: 3 bases; J trimming: 2 bases; junction bases outside the gene matches: 15. The CDR3 is made up of 18 amino acids. Germline CDR1 reads SGDLS; CDR2 reads YYNGEE.

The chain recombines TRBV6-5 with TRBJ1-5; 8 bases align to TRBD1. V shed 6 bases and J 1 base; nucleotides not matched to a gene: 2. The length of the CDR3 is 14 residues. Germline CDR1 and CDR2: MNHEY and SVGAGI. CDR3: CASRGQASNQPQHF. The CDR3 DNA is TGTGCCAGCAGGGGACAGGCGAGCAATCAGCCCCAGCATTTT.

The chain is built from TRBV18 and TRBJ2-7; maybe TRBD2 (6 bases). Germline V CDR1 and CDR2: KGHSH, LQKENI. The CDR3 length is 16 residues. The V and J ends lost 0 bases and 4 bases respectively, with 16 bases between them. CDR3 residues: CASSPPPKTAGYEQYF. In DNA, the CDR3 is TGTGCCAGCTCACCACCACCTAAAACGGCGGGGTACGAGCAGTACTTC.

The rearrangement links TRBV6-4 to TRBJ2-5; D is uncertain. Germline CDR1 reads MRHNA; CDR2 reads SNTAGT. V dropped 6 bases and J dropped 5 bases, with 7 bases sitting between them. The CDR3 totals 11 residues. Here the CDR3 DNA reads TGTGCCAGCAGCTCGAGGGAGACCCAGTACTTC. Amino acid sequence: CASSSRETQYF.

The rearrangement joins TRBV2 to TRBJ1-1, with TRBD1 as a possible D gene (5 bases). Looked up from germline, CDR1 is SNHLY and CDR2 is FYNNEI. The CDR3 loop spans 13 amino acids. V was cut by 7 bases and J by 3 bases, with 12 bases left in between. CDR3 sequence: CASTLTAYTEAFF. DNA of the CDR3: TGTGCCAGCACCCTGACAGCCTACACTGAAGCTTTCTTT.

The CDR3 DNA sequence: TGCGCCAGCAGGAAACGGGACAGCCTATACGAGCAGTACTTC. It is translated as CASRKRDSLYEQYF. The genes are TRBV10-1 and TRBJ2-7; 7 nucleotides align to TRBD1. The CDR3 spans 14 residues. J was trimmed by 4 bases and V by 6 bases; bases with no gene match: 9. Germline V gene sequence: CDR1 WNHNN, CDR2 SYGVQD (reference sequence).